The 10 T cell receptor beta chains below come from one sample, sequenced in a study of CD4 T cells in relation to SARS-CoV-2 and coronaviruses. Unexposed donor CD4+ T cells date from about 2011-2019, before the COVID-19 pandemic. Clones were sequenced by immunoSEQ multiplex PCR, and TCRdb holds only the in-frame ones, with some missing. Altogether 55,000 to 75,000 clones are present, 87% being singletons, with the ten largest covering 1.6%. The source material was memory CD4+ T cells from PBMCs. The source of these receptors is a human donor in good health.

V gene TRBV3-1 (or the pseudogene TRBV3-2) combines with J gene TRBJ1-1, with a weak D call TRBD1 (6 bases). The CDR3 is 13 residues long. V lost 4 bases, J lost 3 bases, and 9 bases lay in between. Germline-derived CDR1 and CDR2 are LGHDT and YNNKEL (reference sequence). The CDR3 DNA sequence: TGTGCCAGCAGCCCCGACAGGCACACTGAAGCTTTCTTT. Protein: CASSPDRHTEAFF.

The sample holds one count of this clone. The rearrangement links TRBV28 to TRBJ1-2; 9 nucleotides agree with TRBD1. The germline V gene encodes CDR1 MDHEN and CDR2 SYDVKM. V was clipped by 2 bases and J by 8 bases; unmatched bases: 6. This CDR3 has 14 amino acids. DNA of the CDR3: TGTGCCAGCAGTTTACGGGACAGGGCCGGCGGCTACACCTTC. It yields the protein CASSLRDRAGGYTF.

The J gene is TRBJ1-5, the V gene TRBV4-2; D remains ambiguous. CDR1 and CDR2 from the germline V gene are LGHNA and YNFKEQ. Between the trimmed V and J ends, which lost 0 bases and 6 bases, there was a span of 12 bases. This CDR3 contains 15 residues. The CDR3 DNA sequence: TGTGCCAGCAGCCAAGATGTCAGAATTGGTCAGCCCCAGCATTTT. It translates to CASSQDVRIGQPQHF.

This rearrangement joins TRBV19 to TRBJ1-1; 9 nucleotides line up with TRBD1. The CDR3 extends over 16 amino acids. Germline V CDR1 and CDR2: LNHDA, SQIVND (reference sequence). V was clipped by 4 bases and J by 0 bases; unmatched bases: 6. The CDR3 reads CASSTGTGRMNTEAFF. CDR3 sequence (DNA): TGTGCCAGTAGTACCGGGACAGGGAGAATGAACACTGAAGCTTTCTTT.

V usage is TRBV2 and J usage is TRBJ2-3; D possibly corresponds to TRBD2 (6 bases). The CDR3 covers 15 residues. Germline V CDR1 and CDR2: SNHLY, FYNNEI. The V and J ends lost 7 bases and 4 bases respectively, with 18 bases between them. CDR3 nucleotide sequence: TGTGCCAGCAAAAACCGGGGCGGGATCGCAGATACGCAGTATTTT. Translation gives CASKNRGGIADTQYF.

This chain connects TRBV6-5 to TRBJ1-4, with 10 bases lining up with TRBD1. The CDR3 is made up of 15 amino acids. CDR1 is MNHEY, CDR2 SVGAGI, per germline. J was trimmed by 8 bases and V by 7 bases; bases with no gene match: 10. The CDR3: CASTGQGGIPEKLFF. The DNA of the CDR3 is TGTGCCAGCACCGGACAGGGGGGTATTCCGGAAAAACTGTTTTTT.

The chain is built from TRBV30 and TRBJ2-1; possible D gene TRBD2, 7 bases. V dropped 4 bases and J dropped 0 bases, with 13 bases sitting between them. CDR1 and CDR2 from the germline V gene are GTSNPN and SVGIG (reference sequence). This CDR3 contains 15 residues. CDR3 nucleotide sequence: TGTGCCTGGATGAGGGGGGGGAGCTCCTACAATGAGCAGTTCTTC. Translating gives CAWMRGGSSYNEQFF.

The chain uses TRBV15 and TRBJ2-7; D is ambiguous. CDR3 length: 14 residues. V was pared by 3 bases and J by 2 bases, with 11 bases between. Germline V gene data show CDR1 as LNHNV and CDR2 as YYDKDF (reference sequence). The CDR3 coding sequence is TGTGCCACCAGCAGGGGCGGTCAGGCCTACGAGCAGTACTTC. It translates to CATSRGGQAYEQYF. The whole variable domain, filled in from reference TRBV15 and TRBJ2-7, reads DAMVIQNPRYQVTQFGKPVTLSCSQTLNHNVMYWYQQKSSQAPKLLFHYYDKDFNNEADTPDNFQSRRPNTSFCFLDIRSPGLGDTAMYLCATSRGGQAYEQYFGPGTRLTVT.

The V call is TRBV11-2, the J call TRBJ2-3; D remains ambiguous. Germline CDR1 reads SGHAT; CDR2 reads FQNNGV. The CDR3 runs to 13 residues. V dropped 8 bases and J dropped 0 bases, with 9 bases sitting between them. The CDR3 bases are TGTGCCAGCGGATCTCGTAGCACAGATACGCAGTATTTT. The encoded protein is CASGSRSTDTQYF. Using reference TRBV11-2 and TRBJ2-3 for the parts outside the CDR3, the full variable domain is EAGVAQSPRYKIIEKRQSVAFWCNPISGHATLYWYQQILGQGPKLLIQFQNNGVVDDSQLPKDRFSAERLKGVDSTLKIQPAKLEDSAVYLCASGSRSTDTQYFGPGTRLTVL.

Here the CDR3 DNA reads TGTGCCAGCAGCCCGGACAGTTTAGGGAAGTATTTT. The encoded protein is CASSPDSLGKYF. This sequence joins TRBV7-9 and TRBJ2-3, with D possibly being TRBD1 (6 bases). The CDR3 contains 12 residues. Germline values: CDR1 SEHNR, CDR2 FQNEAQ (reference sequence). Trimming removed 5 bases at V and 13 bases at J, with 16 bases between.